The 5 T cell receptor beta chains reported below all come from one sample, sequenced in a study of cytomegalovirus exposure and HLA in healthy donors. Use of 60 Vbeta and 13 Jbeta primers characterized the PCR. TCRdb keeps only in-frame clones here, not all; method: immunoSEQ multiplex PCR. The sample holds 200,000 to 250,000 clones, about 74% seen once. Sequenced material: PBMCs. Receptor source: a woman in her 30s in good health and CMV-seronegative.

This clone was counted ten times or more. The rearrangement uses TRBV5-1 and TRBJ2-7, with D maybe TRBD1 (5 bases). The length of the CDR3 is 13 residues. Germline CDR1 SGHRS, CDR2 YFSETQ. Trimming pared 4 bases from V and 4 bases from J, leaving 12 bases between. The chain's CDR3 is CASSPQAGYEQYF. The DNA for the CDR3 is TGCGCCAGCAGCCCCCAAGCAGGGTACGAGCAGTACTTC. The full variable domain, completed using reference TRBV5-1 and TRBJ2-7, is KAGVTQTPRYLIKTRGQQVTLSCSPISGHRSVSWYQQTPGQGLQFLFEYFSETQRNKGNFPGRFSGRQFSNSRSEMNVSTLELGDSALYLCASSPQAGYEQYFGPGTRLTVT.

The V gene is TRBV6-1, the J gene TRBJ2-1, with 8 bases that match TRBD1. J gave up 4 bases and V 4 bases, and 3 bases lay outside the gene matches. This CDR3 region has 14 residues. Germline CDR1 is MNHNS and CDR2 is SASEGT. CDR3 nucleotide sequence: TGTGCCAGCAGTGGTCAGGGGGCTTACAATGAGCAGTTCTTC. Translated: CASSGQGAYNEQFF.

V and J are TRBV30 and TRBJ1-1; 10 nucleotides align to TRBD1. CDR1 GTSNPN and CDR2 SVGIG come from the germline V gene (reference sequence). Trimming took 0 bases from V and 4 from J; bases not matched to a gene: 2. The CDR3 length is 14 residues. Here the CDR3 DNA reads TGTGCCTGGAGTGTGGGACAGGGGCTCACTGAAGCTTTCTTT. This gives the protein CAWSVGQGLTEAFF.

V gene TRBV5-4 combines with J gene TRBJ2-7, with 7 bases aligning to TRBD1. Trimming removed 4 bases from V and 6 bases from J; junction bases left unmatched: 13. Germline V gene data show CDR1 as SGHNT and CDR2 as YYREEE (reference sequence). The CDR3 is 15 amino acids. CDR3 protein: CASSPRDSAYLEQYF. The CDR3 DNA reads as TGTGCCAGCAGCCCTCGGGACAGCGCCTATCTCGAGCAGTACTTC. Variable domain in full (rest from reference TRBV5-4 and TRBJ2-7): ETGVTQSPTHLIKTRGQQVTLRCSSQSGHNTVSWYQQALGQGPQFIFQYYREEENGRGNFPPRFSGLQFPNYSSELNVNALELDDSALYLCASSPRDSAYLEQYFGPGTRLTVT.

This sequence joins TRBV19 and TRBJ1-2; D remains unclear. Germline CDR1 reads LNHDA; CDR2 reads SQIVND (reference sequence). Trimming cost V 5 bases and J 0 bases, with 7 bases left between them. The CDR3 totals 13 residues. The DNA for the CDR3 is TGTGCCAGTAGTTTTTTAGCTAACTATGGCTACACCTTC. Translation gives CASSFLANYGYTF.